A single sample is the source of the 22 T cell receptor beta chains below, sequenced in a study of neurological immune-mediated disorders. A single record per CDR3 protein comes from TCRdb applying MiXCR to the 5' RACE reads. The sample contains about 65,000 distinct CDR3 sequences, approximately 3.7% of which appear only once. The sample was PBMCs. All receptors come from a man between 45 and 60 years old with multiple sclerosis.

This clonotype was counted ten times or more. The CDR3, as DNA: TGTGCCAGCAGCTCCGGACAGGGTCGGGAGAATGAGCAGTTCTTC. Translation: CASSSGQGRENEQFF. The V and J genes are TRBV7-2 and TRBJ2-1; 8 bases match TRBD1. V gave up 4 bases and J gave up 7 bases; unmatched junction bases: 9. Germline assignment: CDR1 SGHTA and CDR2 FQGNSA. The CDR3 loop spans 15 amino acids.

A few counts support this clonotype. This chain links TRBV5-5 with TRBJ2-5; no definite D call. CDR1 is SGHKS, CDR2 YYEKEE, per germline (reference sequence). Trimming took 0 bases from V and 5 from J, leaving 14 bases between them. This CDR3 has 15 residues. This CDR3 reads CASSLVAGVGETQYF. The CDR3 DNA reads TGTGCCAGCAGCTTGGTCGCAGGAGTGGGGGAGACCCAGTACTTC.

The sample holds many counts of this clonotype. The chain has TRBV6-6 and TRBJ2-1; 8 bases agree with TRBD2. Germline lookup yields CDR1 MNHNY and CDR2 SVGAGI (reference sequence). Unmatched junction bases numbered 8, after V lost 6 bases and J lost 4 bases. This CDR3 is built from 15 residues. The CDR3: CASRQERGSYNEQFF. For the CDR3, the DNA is TGTGCCAGCAGGCAAGAGCGGGGGTCGTACAATGAGCAGTTCTTC.

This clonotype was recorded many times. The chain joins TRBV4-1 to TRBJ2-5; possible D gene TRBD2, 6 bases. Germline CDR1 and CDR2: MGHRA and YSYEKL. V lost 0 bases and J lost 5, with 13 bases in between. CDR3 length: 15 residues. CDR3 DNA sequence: TGCGCCAGCAGCCAAGATTGGGACTCCATGGAGACCCAGTACTTC. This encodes CASSQDWDSMETQYF.

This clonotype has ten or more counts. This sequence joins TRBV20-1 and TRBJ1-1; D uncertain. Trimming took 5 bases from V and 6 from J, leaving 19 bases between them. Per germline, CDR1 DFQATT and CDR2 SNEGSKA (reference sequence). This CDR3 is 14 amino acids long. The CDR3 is CSAVADTSLAEAFF. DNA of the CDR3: TGCAGTGCTGTGGCCGATACTAGTTTGGCTGAAGCTTTCTTT.

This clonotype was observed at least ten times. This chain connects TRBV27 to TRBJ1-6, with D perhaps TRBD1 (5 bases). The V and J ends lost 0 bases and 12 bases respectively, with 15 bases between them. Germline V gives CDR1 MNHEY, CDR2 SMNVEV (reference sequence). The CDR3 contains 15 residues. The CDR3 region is CASSLSRGSGRPLHF. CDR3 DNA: TGTGCCAGCAGTTTATCTAGGGGATCCGGTAGACCCCTCCACTTT.

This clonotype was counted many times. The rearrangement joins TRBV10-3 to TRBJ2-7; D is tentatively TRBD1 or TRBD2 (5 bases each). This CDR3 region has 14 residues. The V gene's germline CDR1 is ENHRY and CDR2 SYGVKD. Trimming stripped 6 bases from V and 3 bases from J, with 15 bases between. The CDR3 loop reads CAIRAWDENYEQYF. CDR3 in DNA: TGTGCCATCAGGGCCTGGGACGAAAACTACGAGCAGTACTTC.

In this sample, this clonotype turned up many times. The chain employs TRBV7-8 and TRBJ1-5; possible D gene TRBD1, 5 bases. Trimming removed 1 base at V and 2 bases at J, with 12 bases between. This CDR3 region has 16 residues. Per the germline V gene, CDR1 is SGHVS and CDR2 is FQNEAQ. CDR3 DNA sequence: TGTGCCAGCAGCTTAGTAAACTCCAGGGGCAATCAGCCCCAGCATTTT. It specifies CASSLVNSRGNQPQHF.

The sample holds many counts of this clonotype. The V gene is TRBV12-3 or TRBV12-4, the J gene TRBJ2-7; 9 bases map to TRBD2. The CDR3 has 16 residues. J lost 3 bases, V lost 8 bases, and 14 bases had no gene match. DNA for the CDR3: TGTGCCAGCTCTTCGGGGGGGCTAGCGGGACGCTACGAGCAGTACGTC. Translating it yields CASSSGGLAGRYEQYV.

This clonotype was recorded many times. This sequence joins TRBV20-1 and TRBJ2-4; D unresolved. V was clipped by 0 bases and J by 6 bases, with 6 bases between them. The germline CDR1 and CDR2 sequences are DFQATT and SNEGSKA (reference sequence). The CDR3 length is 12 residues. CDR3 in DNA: TGCAGTGCTAGAGATGGTAGAAACATTCAGTACTTC. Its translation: CSARDGRNIQYF.

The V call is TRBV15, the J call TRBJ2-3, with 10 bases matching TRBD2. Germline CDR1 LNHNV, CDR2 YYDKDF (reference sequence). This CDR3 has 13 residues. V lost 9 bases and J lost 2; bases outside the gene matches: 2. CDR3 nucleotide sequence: TGTGCCACTACTAGCGGGGTCACAGATACGCAGTATTTT. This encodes CATTSGVTDTQYF.

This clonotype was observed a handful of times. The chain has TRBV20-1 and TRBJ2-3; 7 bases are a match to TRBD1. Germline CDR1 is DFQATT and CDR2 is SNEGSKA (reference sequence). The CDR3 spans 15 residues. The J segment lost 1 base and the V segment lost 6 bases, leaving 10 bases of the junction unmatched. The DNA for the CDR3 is TGCAGTGCCCCCAACCGGGACAGTGGCACAGATACGCAGTATTTT. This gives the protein CSAPNRDSGTDTQYF.

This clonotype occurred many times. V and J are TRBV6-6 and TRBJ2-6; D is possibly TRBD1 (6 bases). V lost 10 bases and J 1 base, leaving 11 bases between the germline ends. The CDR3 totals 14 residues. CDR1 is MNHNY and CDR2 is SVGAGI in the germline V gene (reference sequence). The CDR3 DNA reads TGTGCCACCTACAGGGAGTCTGGGGCCAACGTCCTGACTTTC. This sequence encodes CATYRESGANVLTF.

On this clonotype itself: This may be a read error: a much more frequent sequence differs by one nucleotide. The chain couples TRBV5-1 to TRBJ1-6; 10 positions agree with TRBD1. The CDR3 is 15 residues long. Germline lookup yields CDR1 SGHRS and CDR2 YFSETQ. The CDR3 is CASSDLTGGSSPLNF. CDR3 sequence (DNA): TGCGCCAGCAGCGACCTGACAGGGGGCTCTTCACCCCTCAACTTT.

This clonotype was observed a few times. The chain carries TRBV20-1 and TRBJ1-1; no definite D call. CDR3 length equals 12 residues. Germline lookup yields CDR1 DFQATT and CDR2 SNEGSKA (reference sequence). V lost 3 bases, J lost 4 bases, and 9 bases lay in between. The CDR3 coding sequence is TGCAGTGCTAGGTTTCTAGGCACTGAAGCTTTCTTT. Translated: CSARFLGTEAFF.

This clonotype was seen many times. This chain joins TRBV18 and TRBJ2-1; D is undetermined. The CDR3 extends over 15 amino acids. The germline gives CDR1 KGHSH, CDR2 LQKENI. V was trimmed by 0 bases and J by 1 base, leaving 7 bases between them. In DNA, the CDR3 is TGTGCCAGCTCACCACCAGGATTTTCCTACAATGAGCAGTTCTTC. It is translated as CASSPPGFSYNEQFF. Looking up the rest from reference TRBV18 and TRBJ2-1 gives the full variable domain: NAGVMQNPRHLVRRRGQEARLRCSPMKGHSHVYWYRQLPEEGLKFMVYLQKENIIDESGMPKERFSAEFPKEGPSILRIQQVVRGDSAAYFCASSPPGFSYNEQFFGPGTRLTVL.

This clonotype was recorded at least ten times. The CDR3 DNA is TGCAGTGCTAGAGATACTCGACAGCCTACGAACACTGAAGCTTTCTTT. Amino acids: CSARDTRQPTNTEAFF. The chain uses TRBV20-1 and TRBJ1-1; a possible D gene is TRBD1 (5 bases). CDR3 length: 16 residues. CDR1 is DFQATT, CDR2 SNEGSKA, per germline (reference sequence). V lost 0 bases and J lost 1, with 15 bases in between.

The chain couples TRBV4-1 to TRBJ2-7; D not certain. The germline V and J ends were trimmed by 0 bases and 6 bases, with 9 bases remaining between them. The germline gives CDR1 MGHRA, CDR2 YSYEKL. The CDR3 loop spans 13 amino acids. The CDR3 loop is CASSQEIAAEQYF. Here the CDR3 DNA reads TGCGCCAGCAGCCAAGAAATAGCAGCCGAGCAGTACTTC.

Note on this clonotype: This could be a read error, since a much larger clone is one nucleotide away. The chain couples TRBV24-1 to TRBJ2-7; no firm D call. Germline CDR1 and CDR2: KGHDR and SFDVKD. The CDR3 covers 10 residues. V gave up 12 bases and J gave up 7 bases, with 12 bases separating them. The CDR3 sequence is CALSTQEQYF. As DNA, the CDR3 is TGTGCCCTAAGCACGCAAGAGCAGTACTTC.

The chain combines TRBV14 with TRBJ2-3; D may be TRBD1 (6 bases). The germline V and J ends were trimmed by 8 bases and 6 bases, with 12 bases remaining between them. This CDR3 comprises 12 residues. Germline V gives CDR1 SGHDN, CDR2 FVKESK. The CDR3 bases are TGTGCCAGCTTCACAGGGCCGGATACGCAGTATTTT. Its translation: CASFTGPDTQYF.

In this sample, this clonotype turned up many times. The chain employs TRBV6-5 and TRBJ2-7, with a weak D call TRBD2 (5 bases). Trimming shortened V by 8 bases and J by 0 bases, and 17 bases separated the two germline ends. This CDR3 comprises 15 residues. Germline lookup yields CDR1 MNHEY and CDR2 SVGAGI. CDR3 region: CASQMGRETSYEQYF. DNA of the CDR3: TGTGCCAGCCAGATGGGAAGGGAGACCTCCTACGAGCAGTACTTC.

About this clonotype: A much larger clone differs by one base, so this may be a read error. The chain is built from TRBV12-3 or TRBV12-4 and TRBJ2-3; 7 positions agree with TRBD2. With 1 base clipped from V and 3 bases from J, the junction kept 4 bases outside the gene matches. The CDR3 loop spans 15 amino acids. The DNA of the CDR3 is TGTGCCAGCAGTTTAGGCGGGGGAACGACAGATACGCAGTATTTT. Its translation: CASSLGGGTTDTQYF.